This T cell receptor (beta chain) was sequenced in a study of OX40 agonist ivuxolimab in advanced cancers. About the study: Patients in the trial were receiving intravenous ivuxolimab every 2 weeks, at doses of 0.01 to 10 mg/kg. Anti-PD-1, anti-PD-L1 or anti-CTLA-4 therapy given earlier was allowed, and roughly 38% had some.

The CDR3 has 14 residues. V lost 4 bases and J 4 bases, leaving 14 bases between the germline ends. The germline CDR1 and CDR2 sequences are SGHVS and FQNEAQ. Clones were sequenced by immunoSEQ multiplex PCR, and TCRdb holds only the in-frame ones, with some missing. Among roughly 42,000 clones listed, approximately 86% were seen once. V is TRBV7-8 and J is TRBJ2-7; a weak D match, TRBD2 (6 bases). This clonotype was obtained from an adult with an advanced solid tumor such as melanoma, head and neck, liver or kidney cancer. Sequenced material: CD4+ or CD8+ T cells sorted from blood, taken in a trial of the OX40 agonist ivuxolimab. CDR3 nucleotides: TGTGCCAGCAGCTCAAGACGGGGGTTTTACGAGCAGTACTTC. Residues: CASSSRRGFYEQYF. Drawing the rest from reference TRBV7-8 and TRBJ2-7, the complete variable domain is GAGVSQSPRYKVAKRGQDVALRCDPISGHVSLFWYQQALGQGPEFLTYFQNEAQLDKSGLPSDRFFAERPEGSVSTLKIQRTQQEDSAVYLCASSSRRGFYEQYFGPGTRLTVT.